Listed here are 22 T cell receptor beta chains from one sample, sequenced in a study of T cell responses to AZD1222 COVID-19 vaccine. Sequencing was performed with immunoSEQ multiplex PCR; in TCRdb, only in-frame clones are kept and a portion is missing. Of approximately 85,000 clones listed, about 86% are singletons. The starting material was peripheral blood, obtained on day 0 of AZD1222 vaccination. These receptors came from an adult in good health.

The chain joins TRBV3-1 (or the pseudogene TRBV3-2) to TRBJ2-7, with 11 positions matching TRBD2. CDR3 length: 13 residues. Germline assignment: CDR1 LGHDT and CDR2 YNNKEL (reference sequence). The junction had 7 bases not matched to a gene; V was cut back by 3 bases and J by 12 bases. This chain's CDR3 is CASSHGTSGSSYF. In nucleotides, the CDR3 is TGTGCCAGCAGCCATGGGACTAGCGGCTCATCGTACTTC.

CDR3 region: CAWSVQIGGRQEKLFF. The DNA for the CDR3 is TGTGCCTGGAGTGTACAGATTGGAGGGAGGCAGGAAAAACTGTTTTTT. V usage is TRBV30 and J usage is TRBJ1-4; D not resolved. Trimming shortened V by 0 bases and J by 8 bases, and 19 bases separated the two germline ends. This CDR3 has 16 amino acids. CDR1 and CDR2 (germline): GTSNPN, SVGIG (reference sequence).

The chain uses TRBV25-1 and TRBJ2-1; 9 positions match TRBD1. Germline V lookup: CDR1 MGHDK, CDR2 SYGVNS. The CDR3 contains 13 residues. The trim removed 8 bases at V and 7 bases at J, leaving 6 bases unmatched. The CDR3 loop reads CASAGQGWNEQFF. The CDR3 nucleotides are TGTGCCAGCGCCGGACAGGGGTGGAATGAGCAGTTCTTC. The whole variable domain, filled in from reference TRBV25-1 and TRBJ2-1, reads EADIYQTPRYLVIGTGKKITLECSQTMGHDKMYWYQQDPGMELHLIHYSYGVNSTEKGDLSSESTVSRIRTEHFPLTLESARPSHTSQYLCASAGQGWNEQFFGPGTRLTVL.

J is TRBJ2-5 and V is TRBV21-1. TRBV21-1 is listed as a pseudogene. CDR3 length: 17 amino acids. The CDR3 DNA sequence: TGTGCCAGCAGCAAAGCGCAAGGGCCTACCCTCCAAGAGACCCAGTACTTC. It codes for CASSKAQGPTLQETQYF.

The chain combines TRBV14 with TRBJ1-4, with D unresolved. CDR3 length: 12 residues. Germline V gene lookup returns CDR1 SGHDN and CDR2 FVKESK. Trimming took 0 bases from V and 8 from J, leaving 4 bases between them. CDR3 protein: CASSQEREKLFF. The CDR3 bases are TGTGCCAGCAGCCAAGAGAGAGAAAAACTGTTTTTT. Combining the CDR3 with reference TRBV14 and TRBJ1-4 gives the whole variable domain EAGVTQFPSHSVIEKGQTVTLRCDPISGHDNLYWYRRVMGKEIKFLLHFVKESKQDESGMPNNRFLAERTGGTYSTLKVQPAELEDSGVYFCASSQEREKLFFGSGTQLSVL.

This clone was seen more than once but under ten times. The chain joins TRBV9 to TRBJ1-3; D gene uncertain. CDR1 SGDLS and CDR2 YYNGEE come from the germline V gene. Trimming shortened V by 0 bases and J by 9 bases, and 7 bases separated the two germline ends. The CDR3 loop spans 12 amino acids. The CDR3 loop reads CASSVGEGTIYF. The DNA of the CDR3 is TGTGCCAGCAGCGTAGGGGAGGGCACCATATATTTT. The full variable domain, in which reference TRBV9 and TRBJ1-3 provide the parts outside the CDR3, is DSGVTQTPKHLITATGQRVTLRCSPRSGDLSVYWYQQSLDQGLQFLIQYYNGEERAKGNILERFSAQQFPDLHSELNLSSLELGDSALYFCASSVGEGTIYFGEGSWLTVV.

The genes are TRBV6-1 and TRBJ1-5; unclear D gene. The germline CDR1 and CDR2 sequences are MNHNS and SASEGT. The CDR3 totals 16 residues. Deletions cut 2 bases from V and 2 bases from J, with 13 bases between. The CDR3 DNA reads TGTGCCAGCAGTGAATGGAAGGTTATGGGCAATCAGCCCCAGCATTTT. It translates to CASSEWKVMGNQPQHF.

The chain carries TRBV11-2 and TRBJ2-7, with D perhaps matching TRBD1 (5 bases). Trimming cost V 4 bases and J 3 bases, with 13 bases left between them. This CDR3 has 14 amino acids. The germline CDR1 and CDR2 sequences are SGHAT and FQNNGV. The CDR3 sequence is CASSSTGRSYEQYF. CDR3 DNA: TGTGCCAGCAGCTCCACAGGACGGAGCTACGAGCAGTACTTC.

This clone appeared a single time. The chain uses TRBV19 and TRBJ1-1; D is perhaps TRBD1 (6 bases). CDR1 and CDR2 (germline): LNHDA, SQIVND (reference sequence). The CDR3 has 14 residues. V lost 3 bases and J lost 5, with 13 bases in between. The CDR3 protein is CASSIQGRGTEAFF. CDR3 bases: TGTGCCAGTAGTATCCAGGGGCGCGGAACTGAAGCTTTCTTT.

J is TRBJ2-7 and V is TRBV7-9, with D unresolved. The V gene's germline CDR1 is SEHNR and CDR2 FQNEAQ (reference sequence). With 0 bases removed from V and 1 base from J, the gap between germline ends came to 10 bases. This CDR3 comprises 15 residues. The CDR3 spells CASSLAGSTSYEQYF. The CDR3 DNA follows: TGTGCCAGCAGCTTAGCGGGCTCAACTTCCTACGAGCAGTACTTC. The full variable domain, rest sourced from reference TRBV7-9 and TRBJ2-7, is DTGVSQNPRHKITKRGQNVTFRCDPISEHNRLYWYRQTLGQGPEFLTYFQNEAQLEKSRLLSDRFSAERPKGSFSTLEIQRTEQGDSAMYLCASSLAGSTSYEQYFGPGTRLTVT.

The chain carries TRBV10-3 and TRBJ2-2; 8 positions match TRBD1. Unmatched junction bases numbered 4, after V lost 8 bases and J lost 5 bases. Germline V gene sequence: CDR1 ENHRY, CDR2 SYGVKD. The CDR3 is 13 residues long. CDR3 sequence (DNA): TGTGCCATCGGACAGGGTGGAACCGGGGAGCTGTTTTTT. It translates to CAIGQGGTGELFF.

This clone occurred a few times. This chain joins TRBV2 and TRBJ1-1, with D uncertain. This CDR3 is 16 amino acids long. V lost 0 bases and J 0 bases, leaving 11 bases between the germline ends. Germline V lookup: CDR1 SNHLY, CDR2 FYNNEI. This CDR3 reads CASSEARSLMNTEAFF. The CDR3, as DNA: TGTGCCAGCAGTGAAGCGCGAAGCCTGATGAACACTGAAGCTTTCTTT. The entire variable domain, with the rest obtained from reference TRBV2 and TRBJ1-1, is as follows: EPEVTQTPSHQVTQMGQEVILRCVPISNHLYFYWYRQILGQKVEFLVSFYNNEISEKSEIFDDQFSVERPDGSNFTLKIRSTKLEDSAMYFCASSEARSLMNTEAFFGQGTRLTVV.

The rearrangement uses TRBV28 and TRBJ1-3; D unresolved. Germline assignment: CDR1 MDHEN and CDR2 SYDVKM. V lost 2 bases and J 2 bases, leaving 4 bases between the germline ends. This CDR3 spans 13 amino acids. In DNA form, the CDR3 reads TGTGCCAGCAGTTTAGGGACTGGAAACACCATATATTTT. Translating gives CASSLGTGNTIYF. The full variable domain, its missing parts supplied by reference TRBV28 and TRBJ1-3, is DVKVTQSSRYLVKRTGEKVFLECVQDMDHENMFWYRQDPGLGLRLIYFSYDVKMKEKGDIPEGYSVSREKKERFSLILESASTNQTSMYLCASSLGTGNTIYFGEGSWLTVV.

The V gene is TRBV5-4, the J gene TRBJ2-2; the match to TRBD2 covers 8 bases. Germline trimming cut 7 bases from V and 5 bases from J; bases unmatched to any gene: 13. The CDR3 is 16 amino acids. The germline CDR1 and CDR2 sequences are SGHNT and YYREEE (reference sequence). The CDR3 sequence is CASGHGGRSGTGELFF. Here the CDR3 DNA reads TGTGCCAGCGGGCATGGCGGGAGGTCAGGAACCGGGGAGCTGTTTTTT.

The rearrangement links TRBV4-1 to TRBJ2-3, with TRBD1 matching over 7 bases. Germline V gives CDR1 MGHRA, CDR2 YSYEKL. Trimming took 5 bases from V and 4 from J; bases not matched to a gene: 9. The length of the CDR3 is 15 residues. The CDR3 DNA follows: TGCGCCAGCAGCTTGCGACAGGGAAGGGCAGATACGCAGTATTTT. Encoded protein: CASSLRQGRADTQYF.

The gene calls are TRBV14 and TRBJ1-1; 8 bases agree with TRBD1. The germline V gene has CDR1 SGHDN and CDR2 FVKESK. The CDR3 covers 14 residues. The V gene end was trimmed by 5 bases and the J gene end by 5 bases; junction bases not matched to a gene: 7. The CDR3 DNA follows: TGTGCCAGCAGCTCTCAGGGGGCCGGGACTGAAGCTTTCTTT. It encodes CASSSQGAGTEAFF.

The CDR3 sequence is CASSSGLTATEAFF. The CDR3 nucleotides are TGTGCCAGTAGTTCGGGACTTACGGCCACTGAAGCTTTCTTT. This rearrangement joins TRBV19 to TRBJ1-1; maybe TRBD1 (5 bases). Germline CDR1 LNHDA, CDR2 SQIVND (reference sequence). This CDR3 region has 14 residues. Trimming removed 5 bases at V and 4 bases at J, with 14 bases between. The whole variable domain, filled in from reference TRBV19 and TRBJ1-1, reads DGGITQSPKYLFRKEGQNVTLSCEQNLNHDAMYWYRQDPGQGLRLIYYSQIVNDFQKGDIAEGYSVSREKKESFPLTVTSAQKNPTAFYLCASSSGLTATEAFFGQGTRLTVV.

This chain connects TRBV19 to TRBJ2-5; 7 bases match TRBD2. Germline V CDR1 and CDR2: LNHDA, SQIVND (reference sequence). With 1 base clipped from V and 5 bases from J, the junction kept 7 bases outside the gene matches. CDR3 length equals 15 residues. CDR3 nucleotide sequence: TGTGCCAGTAGTATAGCGGGAGGAAGAACGGAGACCCAGTACTTC. Protein: CASSIAGGRTETQYF.

The genes are TRBV6-5 and TRBJ1-2, with TRBD1 matching over 7 bases. Germline V gene sequence: CDR1 MNHEY, CDR2 SVGAGI. V dropped 2 bases and J dropped 6; count of bases not matched to a gene: 9. The CDR3 covers 15 residues. The CDR3, as DNA: TGTGCCAGCAGTTACACCGGGACAGTGTCCGATGGCTACACCTTC. Translation gives CASSYTGTVSDGYTF.

The chain is built from TRBV30 and TRBJ2-7, with D possibly TRBD1 on 5 matching bases. Germline values: CDR1 GTSNPN, CDR2 SVGIG (reference sequence). The CDR3 extends over 12 amino acids. Trimming shortened V by 8 bases and J by 1 base, and 12 bases separated the two germline ends. As DNA, the CDR3 is TGTGCCGGCGATACAGGTTCCTACGAGCAGTACTTC. Protein sequence: CAGDTGSYEQYF.

This clone occurred once. The CDR3 sequence: CASSRGAGANVLTF. Here the CDR3 DNA reads TGTGCCAGCAGTCGGGGAGCTGGGGCCAACGTCCTGACTTTC. The rearrangement joins TRBV27 to TRBJ2-6; perhaps TRBD2 as D (5 bases). V lost 5 bases and J 2 bases, leaving 7 bases between the germline ends. The germline V gene encodes CDR1 MNHEY and CDR2 SMNVEV (reference sequence). This CDR3 contains 14 residues.

CDR3 nucleotides: TGTGCCAGCAGCGGAGGAAGTAGGGGGCTTGAGACTGAAGCTTTCTTT. This sequence encodes CASSGGSRGLETEAFF. This sequence joins TRBV9 and TRBJ1-1, with 7 positions matching TRBD1. The CDR3 totals 16 residues. The germline V gene encodes CDR1 SGDLS and CDR2 YYNGEE. J gave up 5 bases and V 3 bases, and 13 bases lay outside the gene matches.